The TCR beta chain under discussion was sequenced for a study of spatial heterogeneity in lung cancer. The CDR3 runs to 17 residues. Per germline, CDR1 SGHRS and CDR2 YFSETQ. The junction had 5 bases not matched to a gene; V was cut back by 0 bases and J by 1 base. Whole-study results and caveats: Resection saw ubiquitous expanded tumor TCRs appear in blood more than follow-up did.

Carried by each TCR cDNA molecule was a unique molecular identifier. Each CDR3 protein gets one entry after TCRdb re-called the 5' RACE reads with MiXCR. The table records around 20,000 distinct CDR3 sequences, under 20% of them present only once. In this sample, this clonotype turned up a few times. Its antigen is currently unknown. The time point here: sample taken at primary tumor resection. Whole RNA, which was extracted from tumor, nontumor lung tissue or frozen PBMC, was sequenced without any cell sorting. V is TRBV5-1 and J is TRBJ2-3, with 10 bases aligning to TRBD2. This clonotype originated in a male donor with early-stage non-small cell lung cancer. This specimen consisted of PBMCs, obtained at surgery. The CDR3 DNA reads TGCGCCAGCAGCTTGGCCCAGCGGGGGGGCGGCACAGATACGCAGTATTTT. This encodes CASSLAQRGGGTDTQYF. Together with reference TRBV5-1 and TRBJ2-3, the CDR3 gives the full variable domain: KAGVTQTPRYLIKTRGQQVTLSCSPISGHRSVSWYQQTPGQGLQFLFEYFSETQRNKGNFPGRFSGRQFSNSRSEMNVSTLELGDSALYLCASSLAQRGGGTDTQYFGPGTRLTVL.